This TCR delta chain comes out of a study of Vδ1+ human thymocytes. Regarding the study as a whole: Unlike peripheral blood Vdelta1+ controls, thymic delta-chain sequences included around 21% Vdelta2 and few Vdelta3. TRD repertoires were essentially private, unlike widely shared TRG clonotypes. In the thymus, TRG and TRD repertoires looked highly polyclonal with Gaussian CDR3 lengths.

This CDR3 has 22 amino acids. J was trimmed by 0 bases and V by 2 bases; bases with no gene match: 22. CDR1 is TSWWSYY, CDR2 QGS, per germline. Alphabeta T cells were depleted, then CD3+ Vdelta1+ Vdelta2- thymocytes were FACS-sorted. Between roughly 98% and 99.6% of sorted thymocytes were Vdelta1+. Worth noting for this clone: Its specificity is unknown.

Extracted RNA was reverse transcribed into cDNA. The CDR3 regions were amplified by multiplex PCR from V-gene primers to a constant-region primer. TCRdb reanalyzed the multiplex PCR reads using CATT. This sample has about 25,000 delta-chain clones, with 7.4% found just once. The sequence was obtained from a girl under three years old who had congenital heart surgery. Sequencing used Vdelta1+ gamma-delta thymocytes from the thymus. Subset given: FACS-sorted CD3+ TCRalphabeta- TCRVdelta1+ TCRVdelta2- thymocytes. The chain has TRDV1 and TRDJ1, with 9 bases fitting TRDD2. In DNA form, the CDR3 reads TGTGCTCTTGGGGAAAGCCTTCCTACATTGGGGCTGGGGAATATTTACACCGATAAACTCATCTTT. Residues: CALGESLPTLGLGNIYTDKLIF.